The source of this T cell receptor beta chain is a study of blood T cell repertoires in COVID-19. At the level of the study: Samples of COVID-19 (acute and convalescent) were obtained from the United States, Italy and Spain. The cDNA or gDNA used as material had been derived from T cells, B-cell-depleted T cells, or PBMCs.

The V gene's germline CDR1 is MNHEY and CDR2 SVGAGI. The CDR3 length is 16 residues. V was clipped by 2 bases and J by 4 bases; unmatched bases: 8. Authors' data handling: The assay estimated nucleated cells by amplifying reference gene primers. The method was immunoSEQ multiplex PCR; TCRdb's version includes in-frame clones alone and lacks a portion of them. V and J calls and clone size follow that table, whereas D and trimming were derived from the DNA. The sample lists more than 200,000 clones; over 75% were seen once. The sample comprised peripheral blood. This receptor was obtained from a man at least 80 years old with acute or convalescent COVID-19. The rearrangement joins TRBV6-5 to TRBJ2-3; 8 nucleotides line up with TRBD2. The CDR3 protein is CASSYARTSPPDTQYF. In DNA, the CDR3 is TGTGCCAGCAGTTACGCGAGGACTAGCCCGCCAGATACGCAGTATTTT.